The rows below give T cell receptor beta chains drawn from one sample of a study of response to subunit inactivated influenza vaccine. A single record per CDR3 protein comes from TCRdb applying MiXCR to the RT-PCR reads. The data contain roughly 550,000 distinct CDR3 sequences, around 21% of them singletons. These records were also assigned to another study, of T cells expressing NK-cell markers.

Sequenced material: CD4+ T cells sorted from PBMCs, taken 11 to 12 days after vaccination. Receptors were obtained from a man aged 45-65 years who received an inactivated influenza vaccine. The CDR3 runs from the conserved cysteine through the conserved F or W. The D gene is left open where the match is weak. The size field is filled for only some rows; it gives once, few, many or a size class.

cdr3_aa | cdr3_nt | j_call | d_call | v_call | clone_size
CASTQGADEQYF | TGTGCCAGCACTCAGGGGGCTGACGAGCAGTACTTC | TRBJ2-7 | TRBD1 | TRBV2 | .
CSAPPRGYQETQYF | TGCAGTGCCCCCCCCAGGGGCTACCAAGAGACCCAGTACTTC | TRBJ2-5 | . | TRBV20-1 | few
CASSVGNSGNTIYF | TGTGCCAGCAGCGTAGGTAACTCTGGAAACACCATATATTTT | TRBJ1-3 | . | TRBV9 | .
CASSGDYLQETQYF | TGTGCCAGCAGTGGAGACTACCTACAAGAGACCCAGTACTTC | TRBJ2-5 | . | TRBV2 | few
CSVDRGENSNQPQHF | TGCAGCGTTGACAGGGGGGAGAATAGCAATCAGCCCCAGCATTTT | TRBJ1-5 | TRBD1 | TRBV29-1 | .
CAISESGLYQETQYF | TGTGCCATCAGTGAGTCTGGGCTGTACCAAGAGACCCAGTACTTC | TRBJ2-5 | . | TRBV10-3 | .
CASSLIGGGETQYF | TGCGCCAGCAGCTTGATCGGGGGAGGAGAGACCCAGTACTTC | TRBJ2-5 | . | TRBV5-1 | .
CASSLVPSSYNEQFF | TGTGCCAGCAGCTTAGTCCCGAGCTCCTACAATGAGCAGTTCTTC | TRBJ2-1 | . | TRBV7-2 | .
CSAPGTPPSSYNEQFF | TGCAGTGCACCCGGGACTCCTCCAAGCTCCTACAATGAGCAGTTCTTC | TRBJ2-1 | . | TRBV20-1 | few
CASCSGDTQYF | TGTGCCAGCTGTAGCGGAGATACGCAGTATTTT | TRBJ2-3 | . | TRBV6-2/TRBV6-3 | few
CASSSIAGRNQPQHF | TGTGCCAGCAGTTCCATCGCGGGTCGCAATCAGCCCCAGCATTTT | TRBJ1-5 | . | TRBV12-3/TRBV12-4 | few
CSAPPTGEETQYF | TGCAGTGCCCCCCCGACAGGTGAAGAGACCCAGTACTTC | TRBJ2-5 | . | TRBV20-1 | .
CASSVGTGGYGYTF | TGTGCCAGCAGCGTCGGGACAGGGGGCTATGGCTACACCTTC | TRBJ1-2 | TRBD1 | TRBV9 | .
CASSIDPTSYNEQFF | TGTGCCAGTAGTATAGATCCGACATCCTACAATGAGCAGTTCTTC | TRBJ2-1 | . | TRBV19 | few
CASSLGSLKTGANVLTF | TGTGCCAGCAGCTTGGGCAGTCTTAAGACTGGGGCCAACGTCCTGACTTTC | TRBJ2-6 | . | TRBV5-4 | few
CASSTDRGHGDTQYF | TGTGCCAGCAGCACGGACAGGGGGCATGGAGATACGCAGTATTTT | TRBJ2-3 | TRBD1 | TRBV28 | .
CASSLELAGVSGELFF | TGTGCCAGCAGTTTAGAACTAGCGGGAGTGTCCGGGGAGCTGTTTTTT | TRBJ2-2 | TRBD2 | TRBV12-3/TRBV12-4 | .
CASSPDRGSSPLHF | TGTGCCAGCAGCCCCGACAGGGGGAGTTCACCCCTCCACTTT | TRBJ1-6 | TRBD1 | TRBV12-3/TRBV12-4 | many
CASSQTSGRAGNEQFF | TGTGCCAGCAGTCAGACTAGCGGGAGGGCCGGAAATGAGCAGTTCTTC | TRBJ2-1 | TRBD2 | TRBV28 | .